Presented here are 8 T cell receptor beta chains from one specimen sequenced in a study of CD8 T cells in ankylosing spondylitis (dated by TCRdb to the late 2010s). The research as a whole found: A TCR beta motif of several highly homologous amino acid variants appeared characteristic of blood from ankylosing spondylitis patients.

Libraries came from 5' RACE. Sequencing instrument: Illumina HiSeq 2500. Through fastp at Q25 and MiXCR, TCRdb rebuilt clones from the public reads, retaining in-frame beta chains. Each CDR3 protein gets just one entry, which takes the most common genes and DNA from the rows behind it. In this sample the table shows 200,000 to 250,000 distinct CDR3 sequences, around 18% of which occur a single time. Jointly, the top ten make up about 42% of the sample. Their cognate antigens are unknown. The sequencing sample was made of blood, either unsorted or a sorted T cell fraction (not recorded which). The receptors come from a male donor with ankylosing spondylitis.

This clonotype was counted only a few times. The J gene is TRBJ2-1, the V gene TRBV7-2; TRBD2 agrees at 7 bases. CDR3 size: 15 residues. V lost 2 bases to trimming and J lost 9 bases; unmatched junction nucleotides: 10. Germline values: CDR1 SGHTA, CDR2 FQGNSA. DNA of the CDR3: TGTGCCAGCAGCTTATGGCGGGAGAGTTTGGGTGAGCAGTTCTTC. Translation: CASSLWRESLGEQFF.

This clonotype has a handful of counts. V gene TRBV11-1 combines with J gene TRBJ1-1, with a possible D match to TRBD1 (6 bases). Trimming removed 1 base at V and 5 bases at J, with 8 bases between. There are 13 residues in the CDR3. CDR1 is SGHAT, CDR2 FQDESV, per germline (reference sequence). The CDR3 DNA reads TGTGCCAGCAGCTTAGTCGGGACAACTGAAGCTTTCTTT. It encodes CASSLVGTTEAFF.

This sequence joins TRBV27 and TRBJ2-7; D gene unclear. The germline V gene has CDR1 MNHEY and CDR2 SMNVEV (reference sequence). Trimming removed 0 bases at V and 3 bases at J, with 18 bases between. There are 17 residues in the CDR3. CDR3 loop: CASSLSGFPSELYEQYF. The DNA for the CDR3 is TGTGCCAGCAGTTTATCCGGGTTCCCCTCAGAACTCTACGAGCAGTACTTC.

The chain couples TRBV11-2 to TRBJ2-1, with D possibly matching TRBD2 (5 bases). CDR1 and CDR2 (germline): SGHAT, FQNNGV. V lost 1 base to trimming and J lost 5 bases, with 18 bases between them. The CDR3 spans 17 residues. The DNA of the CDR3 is TGTGCCAGCAGCTTAGTCGGGGTTCTTCTTTACCACAATGAGCAGTTCTTC. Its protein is CASSLVGVLLYHNEQFF. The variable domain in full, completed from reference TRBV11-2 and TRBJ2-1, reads EAGVAQSPRYKIIEKRQSVAFWCNPISGHATLYWYQQILGQGPKLLIQFQNNGVVDDSQLPKDRFSAERLKGVDSTLKIQPAKLEDSAVYLCASSLVGVLLYHNEQFFGPGTRLTVL.

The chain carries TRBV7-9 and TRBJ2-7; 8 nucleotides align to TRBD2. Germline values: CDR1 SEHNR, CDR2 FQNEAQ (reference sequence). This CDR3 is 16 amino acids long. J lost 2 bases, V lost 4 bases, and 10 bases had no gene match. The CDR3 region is CASSSPGGRTPYEQYF. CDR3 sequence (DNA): TGTGCCAGCAGCTCCCCGGGCGGGAGGACCCCCTACGAGCAGTACTTC.

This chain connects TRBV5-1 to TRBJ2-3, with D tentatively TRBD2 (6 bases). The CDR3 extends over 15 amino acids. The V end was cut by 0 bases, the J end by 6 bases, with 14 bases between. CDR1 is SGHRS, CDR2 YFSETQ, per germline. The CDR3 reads CASSLEGGVGDTQYF. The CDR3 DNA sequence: TGCGCCAGCAGCTTGGAAGGCGGGGTGGGGGATACGCAGTATTTT.

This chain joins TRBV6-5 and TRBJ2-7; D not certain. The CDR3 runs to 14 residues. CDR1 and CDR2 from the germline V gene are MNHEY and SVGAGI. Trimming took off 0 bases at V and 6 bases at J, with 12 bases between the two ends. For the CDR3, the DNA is TGTGCCAGCAGTTACTCGCCCTGGGGAAGCGAGCAGTACTTC. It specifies CASSYSPWGSEQYF.

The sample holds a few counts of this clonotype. CDR3 sequence (DNA): TGTGCCAGCAGGGAAGGCAGCTGGGAGACCCAGTACTTC. This gives the protein CASREGSWETQYF. V and J are TRBV7-9 and TRBJ2-5; D remains ambiguous. Trimming removed 6 bases from V and 5 bases from J, with 13 bases in between. From germline, CDR1 is SEHNR and CDR2 FQNEAQ (reference sequence). The CDR3 is 13 residues long.